The present TCR beta chain was sequenced within a study of early T cells in non-severe SARS-CoV-2 infection. Study background: RNA in bulk from unsorted whole blood was sequenced, and chains were unpaired.

Broader study findings: Matching against VDJdb likely underestimated virus-specific expansions, favoring anti-spike CD8.

Concerning this clonotype itself: Its antigen is not known.

Each single cDNA molecule received a unique molecular identifier. From the 5' RACE reads, TCRdb called clonotypes with MiXCR, one entry per CDR3 protein. Of roughly 80,000 distinct CDR3 sequences in the sample, 11% were seen once. Germline V gives CDR1 SGHVS, CDR2 FQNEAQ. V was trimmed by 3 bases and J by 0 bases, leaving 15 bases between them. The CDR3 is 18 residues long. Sequencing was performed on whole blood, taken at baseline. The rearrangement joins TRBV7-8 to TRBJ2-6, with D possibly being TRBD1 (6 bases). This receptor was taken from an adult who was a healthcare worker with PCR-confirmed SARS-CoV-2 infection or an uninfected control (not recorded which). The CDR3 nucleotides read TGTGCCAGCAGCTTCAACAGGGCAGGAAACTCTGGGGCCAACGTCCTGACTTTC. Its protein is CASSFNRAGNSGANVLTF.